This T cell receptor beta chain comes out of a study of cytotoxic CD8 clonotypes in ibrutinib-treated CLL. Turning to the study itself: Mean yields were about 260,000 productive templates and tens of thousands of productive rearrangements per sample.

For TCR beta libraries, roughly 2 micrograms of genomic DNA were obtained from cryopreserved PBMCs. Details on this clone: Its antigen is undetermined.

Using immunoSEQ multiplex PCR, the repertoire was profiled, and TCRdb retains in-frame clones only, with some absent. The table lists about 160,000 clones, approximately 80% of them singletons. Overall study findings and caveats: Clonality at baseline surpassed age-matched healthy donors and tracked circulating CD8+ T-cell counts.

Germline V gene sequence: CDR1 SEHNR, CDR2 FQNEAQ (reference sequence). Germline trimming cut 0 bases from V and 5 bases from J; bases unmatched to any gene: 8. This CDR3 is built from 18 residues. V and J are TRBV7-9 and TRBJ2-3, with TRBD2 matching over 13 bases. The origin of this receptor is a human donor with chronic lymphocytic leukemia. This specimen consisted of PBMCs, obtained after 24 months of ibrutinib treatment. The CDR3 nucleotides are TGTGCCAGCAGCTTAGCGCTTACTAGCGGGGGGGCCAAAGATACGCAGTATTTT. Translation: CASSLALTSGGAKDTQYF. The complete variable domain, with remaining parts taken from reference TRBV7-9 and TRBJ2-3, reads DTGVSQNPRHKITKRGQNVTFRCDPISEHNRLYWYRQTLGQGPEFLTYFQNEAQLEKSRLLSDRFSAERPKGSFSTLEIQRTEQGDSAMYLCASSLALTSGGAKDTQYFGPGTRLTVL.